The following is a T cell receptor beta chain sequence with its context. Its antigen is currently unknown. Repertoires were sampled repeatedly during chemoradiotherapy. The data were taken from a study of chemoradiotherapy in HPV16-positive cancers. Using immunoSEQ multiplex PCR, the repertoire was profiled, and TCRdb retains in-frame clones only, with some absent. The sample includes several thousand clones, 74% seen only once; the top ten take 16%. Regarding the study as a whole: In HPV16-positive patients, HPV-responsive T-cell expansion tracked better recurrence-free survival. The functional HPV-specific definition rests on just a couple of HPV16-positive patients.

Sequencing was performed on tumor tissue, taken from a patient who underwent chemoradiotherapy. This clonotype was obtained from a human donor with HPV-associated anogenital cancer.

The CDR3, as DNA: TGTGCCAGCAGCCAAGTGTTGGGACAGGGGGTTGCAGCTTTCTTT. Translating it yields CASSQVLGQGVAAFF. The rearrangement joins TRBV14 to TRBJ1-1; 11 bases agree with TRBD1. Trimming took 1 base from V and 10 from J; bases not matched to a gene: 8. The germline V gene encodes CDR1 SGHDN and CDR2 FVKESK. The CDR3 covers 15 residues.